A selection of T cell receptor beta chains follows, all from one sample in a study of shared clonotypes between healthy human individuals. Assay used: immunoSEQ multiplex PCR; TCRdb lists only in-frame clones, some missing. The sample shows about 2 million clones, about 95% of them seen only once. Sequencing was carried out using naive CD8+ T cells sorted from blood. Receptors originate from a young man in good health. The CDR3 runs from the conserved cysteine through the conserved F or W. The order of the fields is clone size, D gene, V gene, J gene, CDR3 protein, CDR3 DNA. The D gene is left open where the match is weak. Expanded clones are given a class, and other clones once, few, many or no size at all.

once,.,TRBV30,TRBJ2-3,CAWSPQGDTQYF,TGTGCCTGGAGTCCACAGGGAGATACGCAGTATTTT
.,.,TRBV5-6,TRBJ2-5,CASSLTVEETQYF,TGTGCCAGCAGCTTGACGGTCGAAGAGACCCAGTACTTC
.,.,TRBV9,TRBJ1-2,CASSAPGAGVGYTF,TGTGCCAGCAGCGCTCCTGGGGCAGGGGTCGGCTACACCTTC
.,TRBD1,TRBV29-1,TRBJ1-4,CSVVGQGFEKLFF,TGCAGCGTTGTTGGACAGGGTTTTGAAAAACTGTTTTTT
.,.,TRBV7-6,TRBJ1-3,CASSPEGTTGSGNTIYF,TGTGCCAGCAGCCCCGAGGGAACAACAGGGTCCGGAAACACCATATATTTT
.,.,TRBV27,TRBJ2-2,CASSFALNTGELFF,TGTGCCAGCAGTTTCGCGCTAAACACCGGGGAGCTGTTTTTT
once,TRBD2,TRBV2,TRBJ2-1,CARRLAGAQPAGQFF,TGTGCCAGAAGACTAGCGGGGGCCCAGCCGGCAGGGCAGTTCTTC
once,.,TRBV6-1,TRBJ1-4,CASSASALYEKLFF,TGTGCCAGCAGTGCGAGTGCCCTTTATGAAAAACTGTTTTTT
.,TRBD1,TRBV4-1,TRBJ2-7,CASSQDSGTGTYEQYF,TGCGCCAGCAGCCAAGACTCCGGGACAGGGACCTACGAGCAGTACTTC
.,TRBD1,TRBV7-9,TRBJ1-6,CASSDMAGGNSPLHF,TGTGCCAGCAGCGATATGGCAGGGGGTAATTCACCCCTCCACTTT
.,.,TRBV27,TRBJ2-3,CASTSPFTDTQYF,TGTGCCAGCACCTCCCCTTTCACAGATACGCAGTATTTT
.,TRBD1,TRBV4-1,TRBJ2-3,CASSQDRGRIRAQYF,TGCGCCAGCAGCCAAGACAGGGGGCGGATCAGGGCGCAGTATTTT
.,.,TRBV10-2,TRBJ2-7,CATLGVPSSYEQYF,TGCGCCACCCTCGGTGTACCTAGCTCCTACGAGCAGTACTTC
.,.,TRBV28,TRBJ1-1,CASSFRPSLGDTEAFF,TGTGCCAGCAGTTTCCGACCCTCCCTCGGAGACACTGAAGCTTTCTTT
.,TRBD1,TRBV27,TRBJ2-7,CASSFTGGVEQYF,TGTGCCAGCAGTTTTACAGGGGGCGTCGAGCAGTACTTC
.,.,TRBV6-1,TRBJ2-7,CASSDVSPYEQYF,TGTGCCAGCAGTGATGTCAGCCCCTACGAGCAGTACTTC